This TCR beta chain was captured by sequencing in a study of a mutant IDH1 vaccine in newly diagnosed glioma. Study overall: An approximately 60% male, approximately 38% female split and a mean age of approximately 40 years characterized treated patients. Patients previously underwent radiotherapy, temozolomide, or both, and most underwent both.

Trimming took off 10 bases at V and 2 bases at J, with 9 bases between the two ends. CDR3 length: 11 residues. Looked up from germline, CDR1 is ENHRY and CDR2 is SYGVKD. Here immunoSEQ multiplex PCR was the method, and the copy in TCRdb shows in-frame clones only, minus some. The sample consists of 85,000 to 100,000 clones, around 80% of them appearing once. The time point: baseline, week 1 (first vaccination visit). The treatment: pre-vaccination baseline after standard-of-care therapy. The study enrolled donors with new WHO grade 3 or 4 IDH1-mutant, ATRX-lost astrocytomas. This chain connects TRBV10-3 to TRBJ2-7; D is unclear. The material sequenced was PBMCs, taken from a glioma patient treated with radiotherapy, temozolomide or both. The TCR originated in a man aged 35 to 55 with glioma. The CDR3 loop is CATRSTYEQYF. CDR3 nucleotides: TGTGCCACACGGTCGACCTACGAGCAGTACTTC.